These 31 T cell receptor beta chains were all obtained from the same sample, sequenced in a study of blood T cells in healthy people across ages. Next came a second PCR, run for about 7 to 12 cycles, which used a sample-barcoded 5' primer along with a J-beta primer mix. MiXCR, applied by TCRdb to the 5' RACE reads, yields one record per CDR3 protein. The data contain about a million distinct CDR3 sequences, about two fifths of them singletons. The sequencing input was blood. These receptors were obtained from a young man in good health.

This clonotype showed up just a few times. The CDR3 reads CASSRLDRGTDTQYF. DNA for the CDR3: TGCGCCAGCAGCCGACTGGACAGAGGCACAGATACGCAGTATTTT. The gene calls are TRBV4-1 and TRBJ2-3; D is perhaps TRBD1 (6 bases). CDR3 length: 15 residues. Germline V gene sequence: CDR1 MGHRA, CDR2 YSYEKL. V was shortened by 4 bases and J by 1 base, with 12 bases between the two germline ends.

This clonotype was counted only a few times. The chain recombines TRBV20-1 with TRBJ2-1, with 7 bases fitting TRBD2. V dropped 6 bases and J dropped 7; count of bases not matched to a gene: 9. Per germline, CDR1 DFQATT and CDR2 SNEGSKA (reference sequence). CDR3 length: 13 residues. The CDR3 DNA reads TGCAGTGCCGGAGAGGGAGGGTTGAATGAGCAGTTCTTC. Amino acid sequence: CSAGEGGLNEQFF.

This clonotype has only a few counts. This sequence joins TRBV6-1 and TRBJ2-7; D perhaps matches TRBD1 (6 bases). The length of the CDR3 is 16 residues. Germline loops: CDR1 MNHNS, CDR2 SASEGT. V was shortened by 2 bases and J by 3 bases, with 17 bases between the two germline ends. CDR3 sequence reads: CASSELSSRGSYEQYF. For the CDR3, the DNA is TGTGCCAGCAGTGAACTGAGTTCCAGGGGCAGCTACGAGCAGTACTTC.

The table lists this clonotype with a few counts. The gene calls are TRBV3-1 and TRBJ1-1; D unclear. Germline assignment: CDR1 LGHDT and CDR2 YNNKEL (reference sequence). The length of the CDR3 is 15 residues. The ends were cut back, 4 bases at V and 1 base at J, with 13 bases in the middle. In DNA, the CDR3 is TGTGCCAGCAGCCCGCCTCAGCGGACGAACACTGAAGCTTTCTTT. Protein: CASSPPQRTNTEAFF.

The V call is TRBV6-6, the J call TRBJ1-5; D is perhaps TRBD1 (5 bases). This CDR3 has 15 amino acids. Trimming removed 4 bases at V and 5 bases at J, with 15 bases between. CDR1 is MNHNY and CDR2 is SVGAGI in the germline V gene (reference sequence). CDR3 nucleotides: TGTGCCAGCAGTTCAGGGTGGATGGTGTATCAGCCCCAGCATTTT. It encodes CASSSGWMVYQPQHF.

In its sample, this clonotype was seen a few times. V is TRBV6-2 or TRBV6-3 and J is TRBJ2-1; D is perhaps TRBD2 (5 bases). The germline gives CDR1 MNHEY, CDR2 SVGEGT. Between the trimmed V and J ends, which lost 2 bases and 0 bases, there was a span of 11 bases. The length of the CDR3 is 16 residues. CDR3 in amino acids: CASSYNHAGSYNEQFF. CDR3 coding DNA: TGTGCCAGCAGTTACAACCATGCGGGCTCCTACAATGAGCAGTTCTTC.

The chain carries TRBV6-5 and TRBJ2-2, with D perhaps matching TRBD1 (6 bases). The CDR3 is 16 amino acids. With 1 base removed from V and 1 base from J, the gap between germline ends came to 10 bases. Germline V gene sequence: CDR1 MNHEY, CDR2 SVGAGI. This CDR3 is CASSYYTTGNTGELFF. The CDR3 region has the DNA TGTGCCAGCAGTTACTATACGACAGGGAACACCGGGGAGCTGTTTTTT.

This chain joins TRBV6-5 and TRBJ2-3, with 7 bases matching TRBD1. The CDR3 runs 17 residues. V was clipped by 2 bases and J by 2 bases; unmatched bases: 10. Germline-derived CDR1 and CDR2 are MNHEY and SVGAGI. As DNA, the CDR3 is TGTGCCAGCAGTTACCAAGCCGTGGACAGGTACACAGATACGCAGTATTTT. Translated: CASSYQAVDRYTDTQYF.

This clonotype has just one count. The junction departs from the called germline gene at one end, perhaps through a read error. The J gene is TRBJ2-1, the V gene TRBV20-1; D assignment may be TRBD1 or TRBD2 (5 bases each). The germline CDR1 and CDR2 sequences are DFQATT and SNEGSKA (reference sequence). This CDR3 is 18 amino acids long. CDR3 DNA: TGCAGTGCTAGAGCATTACCGGGGCTAGCAGTCTGGTACAAGGAGCAGTTCTTC. Amino acids: CSARALPGLAVWYKEQFF.

J is TRBJ1-1 and V is TRBV2; 8 nucleotides agree with TRBD1. Unmatched junction bases numbered 9, after V lost 8 bases and J lost 1 base. Germline CDR1 and CDR2: SNHLY and FYNNEI. This CDR3 is 15 amino acids long. The CDR3 reads CASEHPGGENTEAFF. DNA for the CDR3: TGTGCCAGCGAGCATCCAGGGGGCGAGAACACTGAAGCTTTCTTT.

This clonotype was observed a handful of times. V usage is TRBV7-8 and J usage is TRBJ2-7, with D maybe TRBD2 (5 bases). The V end was cut by 2 bases, the J end by 9 bases, with 17 bases between. CDR3 length: 14 amino acids. CDR1 is SGHVS, CDR2 FQNEAQ, per germline. The DNA for the CDR3 is TGTGCCAGCAGCTTACAGTCTGGGGAGTTCGCGCAGTACTTC. Translation gives CASSLQSGEFAQYF.

This rearrangement joins TRBV4-2 to TRBJ2-3, with D hard to call. The CDR3 totals 18 residues. Trimming left V 0 bases short and J 0 bases short, with 16 bases between. From germline, CDR1 is LGHNA and CDR2 YNFKEQ. CDR3 DNA sequence: TGTGCCAGCAGCCAAGATTTCGAATTTTACTCTAGCACAGATACGCAGTATTTT. As protein: CASSQDFEFYSSTDTQYF.

This clonotype was counted between two and nine times. The V call is TRBV10-3, the J call TRBJ1-5, with unresolved D. Germline CDR1 is ENHRY and CDR2 is SYGVKD. Deletions cut 3 bases from V and 4 bases from J, with 13 bases between. This CDR3 contains 15 residues. CDR3 in amino acids: CAISDLSGQNQPQHF. CDR3 in DNA: TGTGCCATCAGTGACTTATCCGGGCAGAATCAGCCCCAGCATTTT.

The V gene is TRBV10-3, the J gene TRBJ1-1, with D unresolved. Looked up from germline, CDR1 is ENHRY and CDR2 is SYGVKD. Trimming removed 4 bases from V and 2 bases from J, with 8 bases in between. The CDR3 extends over 13 amino acids. CDR3 sequence reads: CAISGDINTEAFF. The CDR3 DNA reads TGTGCCATCAGTGGAGACATAAACACTGAAGCTTTCTTT.

J is TRBJ2-1 and V is TRBV4-2; TRBD2 aligns across 14 bases. This CDR3 has 22 residues. The germline V gene encodes CDR1 LGHNA and CDR2 YNFKEQ. J lost 0 bases, V lost 0 bases, and 13 bases had no gene match. CDR3 coding DNA: TGTGCCAGCAGCCAAGATAAGGGTTTGACTAGCGGGGGGGCCGTCTCCTACAATGAGCAGTTCTTC. Protein product: CASSQDKGLTSGGAVSYNEQFF.

This clonotype showed up just a few times. This chain uses TRBV30 with TRBJ1-4, with D perhaps TRBD1 (5 bases). The germline V gene encodes CDR1 GTSNPN and CDR2 SVGIG (reference sequence). The CDR3 runs to 13 residues. V lost 4 bases to trimming and J lost 3 bases, with 9 bases between them. CDR3 amino acids: CAWNQGANEKLFF. The CDR3 DNA reads TGTGCCTGGAACCAGGGAGCTAATGAAAAACTGTTTTTT.

Ten or more counts support this clonotype. One end of the junction is discordant with germline, which a read error may explain. V gene TRBV4-3 combines with J gene TRBJ1-4; D ambiguous. CDR1 LGHNA and CDR2 YSLEER come from the germline V gene. CDR3 size: 13 residues. The CDR3 DNA follows: TGTGCCAGCAGCCCCGGGACTAATGAAAAACTGTTTTTT. Protein sequence: CASSPGTNEKLFF.

This clonotype appeared a few times. This chain connects TRBV27 to TRBJ2-1; D is unresolved. CDR1 is MNHEY, CDR2 SMNVEV, per germline (reference sequence). V was trimmed by 6 bases and J by 0 bases, leaving 15 bases between them. The CDR3 covers 16 residues. The CDR3 here is CASRQTGLGSYNEQFF. For the CDR3, the DNA is TGTGCCAGCAGGCAAACCGGGCTGGGCTCCTACAATGAGCAGTTCTTC.

In this sample, this clonotype turned up once. This chain joins TRBV4-3 and TRBJ1-1; no reliable D call. CDR3 length equals 15 residues. V gave up 1 base and J gave up 1 base, with 10 bases separating them. Germline V gives CDR1 LGHNA, CDR2 YSLEER. CDR3 nucleotides: TGCGCCAGCAGCCAAGTAGGCACAAGGAACACTGAAGCTTTCTTT. As protein: CASSQVGTRNTEAFF.

This clonotype was picked up many times. The chain employs TRBV12-3 or TRBV12-4 and TRBJ1-5; D unclear. This CDR3 is built from 13 residues. Trimming left V 11 bases short and J 1 base short, with 12 bases between. As DNA, the CDR3 is TGTGCCTCGGCAGGCTCAAGCAATCAGCCCCAGCATTTT. Encoded protein: CASAGSSNQPQHF.

The table lists this clonotype with a few counts. This rearrangement joins TRBV20-1 to TRBJ1-4, with a possible D match to TRBD1 (6 bases). The V gene's germline CDR1 is DFQATT and CDR2 SNEGSKA (reference sequence). Trimming stripped 2 bases from V and 7 bases from J, with 20 bases between. The CDR3 is 16 residues long. CDR3 amino acids: CSARKDPGAQGEKLFF. Here the CDR3 DNA reads TGCAGTGCTAGAAAGGACCCGGGGGCCCAGGGTGAAAAACTGTTTTTT.

The V gene is TRBV5-1, the J gene TRBJ2-5; D is perhaps TRBD2 (6 bases). The germline V and J ends were trimmed by 8 bases and 2 bases, with 19 bases remaining between them. Germline assignment: CDR1 SGHRS and CDR2 YFSETQ. The CDR3 runs to 15 residues. The chain's CDR3 is CASRPLGRGQETQYF. The DNA of the CDR3 is TGCGCCAGTCGCCCTCTTGGACGGGGGCAAGAGACCCAGTACTTC.

Details on this clonotype: A junction end diverges from the germline sequence, so it may reflect a read error. This chain connects TRBV20-1 to TRBJ1-2; D remains unclear. The CDR3 extends over 16 amino acids. Germline values: CDR1 DFQATT, CDR2 SNEGSKA (reference sequence). CDR3 residues: CSARRRSGEPFYGNTF. CDR3 nucleotides: TGCAGTGCTAGAAGGAGATCAGGAGAGCCGTTCTATGGCAACACCTTC.

This clonotype has only a few counts. V gene TRBV4-3 combines with J gene TRBJ1-2, with TRBD1 matching 7 bases. Germline CDR1 reads LGHNA; CDR2 reads YSLEER. After removal of 4 bases from V and 10 bases from J, the junction contained 9 bases not matched to a gene. The CDR3 covers 13 residues. The CDR3 here is CASSPTGASAYTF. The CDR3 DNA is TGCGCCAGCAGCCCAACAGGGGCAAGTGCCTACACCTTC.

This clonotype was detected only a few times. V and J are TRBV20-1 and TRBJ2-3, with 8 bases matching TRBD1. Germline V CDR1 and CDR2: DFQATT, SNEGSKA (reference sequence). The length of the CDR3 is 17 residues. Germline trimming cut 0 bases from V and 0 bases from J; bases unmatched to any gene: 8. The DNA of the CDR3 is TGCAGTGCTAGAGATCGGGCCACAGGGGGAAGCACAGATACGCAGTATTTT. Its translation: CSARDRATGGSTDTQYF.

J is TRBJ2-1 and V is TRBV29-1, with D possibly matching TRBD2 (7 bases). Trimming cost V 6 bases and J 5 bases, with 14 bases left between them. Germline CDR1 SQVTM, CDR2 ANQGSEA. The CDR3 is 13 amino acids. DNA for the CDR3: TGCAGCGTGGGGGGGCAGAATCACAATGAGCAGTTCTTC. Its protein product is CSVGGQNHNEQFF.

V usage is TRBV5-1 and J usage is TRBJ2-7, with D perhaps matching TRBD1 (5 bases). V was shortened by 1 base and J by 7 bases, with 18 bases between the two germline ends. The CDR3 extends over 15 amino acids. Germline CDR1 is SGHRS and CDR2 is YFSETQ. CDR3 amino acids: CASSLSTYPDNEQYF. As DNA, the CDR3 is TGCGCCAGCAGCTTGTCGACTTACCCGGACAATGAGCAGTACTTC.

This clonotype was observed a handful of times. This rearrangement joins TRBV6-6 to TRBJ1-6; TRBD1 matches 12 bases. There are 17 residues in the CDR3. J gave up 9 bases and V 6 bases, and 12 bases lay outside the gene matches. CDR1 is MNHNY and CDR2 is SVGAGI in the germline V gene (reference sequence). The chain's CDR3 is CASSPRKGQGAGSPLHF. CDR3 DNA: TGTGCCAGCAGCCCGAGGAAGGGACAGGGGGCCGGTTCACCCCTCCACTTT.

The V call is TRBV12-3 or TRBV12-4, the J call TRBJ1-1; maybe TRBD1 (5 bases). Trimming took off 5 bases at V and 1 base at J, with 17 bases between the two ends. The CDR3 totals 16 residues. In DNA form, the CDR3 reads TGTGCCAGCAGTCCCGGGAGGGGCCGGGGGAACACTGAAGCTTTCTTT. Translating gives CASSPGRGRGNTEAFF.

The V call is TRBV20-1, the J call TRBJ2-1, with a weak D call TRBD1 (6 bases). The end of the DNA is better explained by TRBJ2-7, so the J call may be wrong. CDR1 DFQATT and CDR2 SNEGSKA come from the germline V gene (reference sequence). The CDR3 length is 15 residues. CDR3 nucleotide sequence: TGCAGTGCCCCCGGGACACTAAGCTCCTACAATGAGCAGTACTTC. Translated, it gives CSAPGTLSSYNEQYF.

The chain carries TRBV4-2 and TRBJ1-2; D possibly corresponds to TRBD1 (5 bases). In germline, CDR1 is LGHNA, CDR2 YNFKEQ. Trimming shortened V by 0 bases and J by 3 bases, and 17 bases separated the two germline ends. The CDR3 extends over 17 amino acids. DNA for the CDR3: TGTGCCAGCAGCCAAGAGACAGCCCAGCTATCTTACTATGGCTACACCTTC. Protein sequence: CASSQETAQLSYYGYTF.